Listed below are T cell receptor beta chains from one sample, sequenced in a study of response to subunit inactivated influenza vaccine. Each CDR3 protein gets one entry after TCRdb re-called the RT-PCR reads with MiXCR. Of more than 450,000 distinct CDR3 sequences detected, about 11% appear once; the ten largest clones hold approximately 11%. The sample was also reused in another study, on T cells expressing NK-cell markers.

This specimen was PBMCs from blood, taken on the day of vaccination. These receptors all come from a man over 45 who received an inactivated influenza vaccine. The CDR3 runs from the conserved cysteine through the conserved F or W. The D gene is left open where the match is weak. Not every row has a clone size; where given, it reads once, few, many or a size class.

clone_size: few
v_call: TRBV20-1
j_call: TRBJ2-7
cdr3_length: 14
d_call: TRBD1
cdr3_nt: TGCAGTGCTAGAGATCTGACAGGGGGCCACGAGCAGTACTTC
cdr3_aa: CSARDLTGGHEQYF

clone_size: few
v_call: TRBV29-1
j_call: TRBJ1-3
cdr3_length: 12
d_call: -
cdr3_nt: TGCAGCGTTGAAAAGGGGGGAAACACCATATATTTT
cdr3_aa: CSVEKGGNTIYF

clone_size: many
v_call: TRBV6-5
j_call: TRBJ2-7
cdr3_length: 11
d_call: -
cdr3_nt: TGTGCCAGCAGTGACGGCTACGAGCAGTACTTC
cdr3_aa: CASSDGYEQYF

clone_size: few
v_call: TRBV18
j_call: TRBJ2-7
cdr3_length: 15
d_call: -
cdr3_nt: TGTGCCAGCTCACCGCCAGGCTTCAGTTACTACGAGCAGTACTTC
cdr3_aa: CASSPPGFSYYEQYF

clone_size: -
v_call: TRBV19
j_call: TRBJ2-3
cdr3_length: 13
d_call: -
cdr3_nt: TGTGCCAGTAGTATCGGAAGGTCGGATACGCAGTATTTT
cdr3_aa: CASSIGRSDTQYF

clone_size: -
v_call: TRBV9
j_call: TRBJ2-7
cdr3_length: 14
d_call: -
cdr3_nt: TGTGCCAGCAGCGCCGGGACTCAGCCCTACGAGCAGTACTTC
cdr3_aa: CASSAGTQPYEQYF

clone_size: -
v_call: TRBV12-3/TRBV12-4
j_call: TRBJ2-7
cdr3_length: 12
d_call: -
cdr3_nt: TGTGCCAGCAGGGCCCTCGGGGACGAGCAGTACTTC
cdr3_aa: CASRALGDEQYF

clone_size: few
v_call: TRBV7-9
j_call: TRBJ2-1
cdr3_length: 14
d_call: TRBD1
cdr3_nt: TGTGCCAGCCATCGGGACAGGGTGTACGATGAGCAGTTCTTC
cdr3_aa: CASHRDRVYDEQFF

clone_size: -
v_call: TRBV29-1
j_call: TRBJ2-2
cdr3_length: 14
d_call: TRBD1
cdr3_nt: TGCAGCGTCGCGAGGGGGCCAGGCACCGGGGAGCTGTTTTTT
cdr3_aa: CSVARGPGTGELFF

clone_size: many
v_call: TRBV7-6
j_call: TRBJ2-1
cdr3_length: 16
d_call: -
cdr3_nt: TGTGCCAGCAGCTTACCCGGAGGAGGGTCCTACAATGAGCAGTTCTTC
cdr3_aa: CASSLPGGGSYNEQFF

clone_size: -
v_call: TRBV6-2/TRBV6-3
j_call: TRBJ2-5
cdr3_length: 15
d_call: -
cdr3_nt: TGTGCCAGCAGTTACGGCGGACGGAGACAAGAGACCCAGTACTTC
cdr3_aa: CASSYGGRRQETQYF

clone_size: -
v_call: TRBV30
j_call: TRBJ2-7
cdr3_length: 13
d_call: -
cdr3_nt: TGTGCCTGGAGTCTGGTCGGAGCCTACGAGCAGTACTTC
cdr3_aa: CAWSLVGAYEQYF

clone_size: -
v_call: TRBV7-8
j_call: TRBJ2-7
cdr3_length: 15
d_call: TRBD2
cdr3_nt: TGTGCCAGCAGCACCTTCCGACTAGCGGCCTACGAGCAGTACTTC
cdr3_aa: CASSTFRLAAYEQYF

clone_size: -
v_call: TRBV28
j_call: TRBJ1-1
cdr3_length: 15
d_call: -
cdr3_nt: TGTGCCAGCAGTTTCGATTCCGGAAGGCACACTGAAGCTTTCTTT
cdr3_aa: CASSFDSGRHTEAFF

clone_size: few
v_call: TRBV11-2
j_call: TRBJ2-3
cdr3_length: 20
d_call: TRBD2
cdr3_nt: TGTGCCAGCAGCTTAGATCCTTGGGGGAGGGCCCGTAGAAGCACAGATACGCAGTATTTT
cdr3_aa: CASSLDPWGRARRSTDTQYF

clone_size: many
v_call: TRBV28
j_call: TRBJ2-1
cdr3_length: 13
d_call: -
cdr3_nt: TGTGCCAGCAGTTTACCCCAAAGAAATGAGCAGTTCTTC
cdr3_aa: CASSLPQRNEQFF

clone_size: few
v_call: TRBV9
j_call: TRBJ2-3
cdr3_length: 14
d_call: -
cdr3_nt: TGTGCCAGCAGCGTAGTACTAAACACAGATACGCAGTATTTT
cdr3_aa: CASSVVLNTDTQYF

clone_size: -
v_call: TRBV18
j_call: TRBJ2-7
cdr3_length: 14
d_call: -
cdr3_nt: TGTGCCAGCTCACCCGCACAGGGCCCCTACGAGCAGTACTTC
cdr3_aa: CASSPAQGPYEQYF

clone_size: few
v_call: TRBV12-3/TRBV12-4
j_call: TRBJ2-1
cdr3_length: 15
d_call: TRBD1
cdr3_nt: TGTGCCATCATAACCGGGACAGGACAATACAATGAGCAGTTCTTC
cdr3_aa: CAIITGTGQYNEQFF

clone_size: few
v_call: TRBV3-1
j_call: TRBJ1-1
cdr3_length: 15
d_call: -
cdr3_nt: TGTGCCAGCAGCCAAACGGCGGCCACGGCACCTGAAGCTTTCTTT
cdr3_aa: CASSQTAATAPEAFF

clone_size: -
v_call: TRBV6-5
j_call: TRBJ1-1
cdr3_length: 12
d_call: -
cdr3_nt: TGTGCCAGCAGAAGGACATCCACTGAAGCTTTCTTT
cdr3_aa: CASRRTSTEAFF

clone_size: few
v_call: TRBV9
j_call: TRBJ2-7
cdr3_length: 17
d_call: TRBD2
cdr3_nt: TGTGCCAGCAGCCCCCGCTCTAGCGGGGGGAGCTCCTACGAGCAGTACTTC
cdr3_aa: CASSPRSSGGSSYEQYF